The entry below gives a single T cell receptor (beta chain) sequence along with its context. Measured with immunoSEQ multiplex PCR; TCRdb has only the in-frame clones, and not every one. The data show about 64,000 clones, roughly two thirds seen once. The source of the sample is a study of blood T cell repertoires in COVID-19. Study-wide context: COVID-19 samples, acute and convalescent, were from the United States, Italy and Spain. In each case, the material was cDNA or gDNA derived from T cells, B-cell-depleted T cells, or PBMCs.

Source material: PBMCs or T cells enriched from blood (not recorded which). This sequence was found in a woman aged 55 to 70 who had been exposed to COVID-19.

CDR3 bases: TGTGCCAGCTCACCACCCGGGCGGGAGAATTACAATGAGCAGTTCTTC. Translated: CASSPPGRENYNEQFF. This chain connects TRBV18 to TRBJ2-1, with TRBD2 matching 7 bases. This CDR3 has 16 amino acids. Germline CDR1 is KGHSH and CDR2 is LQKENI. With V trimmed by 0 bases and J by 4 bases, 6 bases remained unmatched.